A single sample gave rise to the 22 T cell receptor beta chains below, sequenced in a study of blood T cell repertoires in COVID-19. Clones were sequenced by immunoSEQ multiplex PCR, and TCRdb holds only the in-frame ones, with some missing. This repertoire shows some 330,000 clones, roughly 90% found once; its top ten account for about 3.9%. Source material: peripheral blood. These receptors all come from a woman aged 45-60 years with active or convalescent COVID-19.

V is TRBV4-3 and J is TRBJ2-5; the match to TRBD2 covers 9 bases. Germline trimming cut 0 bases from V and 4 bases from J; bases unmatched to any gene: 3. This CDR3 comprises 15 residues. Germline values: CDR1 LGHNA, CDR2 YSLEER. The CDR3 loop is CASSQEAAGGETQYF. As DNA, the CDR3 is TGCGCCAGCAGCCAAGAGGCAGCGGGAGGAGAGACCCAGTACTTC.

The chain recombines TRBV24-1 with TRBJ2-5; 14 bases map to TRBD2. This CDR3 has 19 residues. Germline V lookup: CDR1 KGHDR, CDR2 SFDVKD. V lost 1 base to trimming and J lost 3 bases; unmatched junction nucleotides: 9. The CDR3 region is CATSDFLGLAGAPEETQYF. The CDR3 DNA reads TGTGCCACCAGTGATTTTCTGGGACTAGCGGGAGCCCCGGAAGAGACCCAGTACTTC.

V and J are TRBV5-1 and TRBJ2-1, with D maybe TRBD2 (5 bases). The germline V gene has CDR1 SGHRS and CDR2 YFSETQ. Trimming took off 0 bases at V and 8 bases at J, with 15 bases between the two ends. The CDR3 has 15 residues. CDR3 loop: CASSLGLASWDEQFF. CDR3 sequence (DNA): TGCGCCAGCAGCTTGGGCTTGGCTAGCTGGGATGAGCAGTTCTTC.

Only a few counts were recorded for this clone. This chain joins TRBV28 and TRBJ1-2; 7 nucleotides agree with TRBD1. The V and J ends lost 4 bases and 3 bases, in that order; junction bases with no gene match: 8. This CDR3 is 15 amino acids long. CDR1 is MDHEN, CDR2 SYDVKM, per germline. CDR3 sequence: CASSYPTGKDYGYTF. For the CDR3, the DNA is TGTGCCAGCAGTTACCCGACAGGGAAGGACTATGGCTACACCTTC.

The chain combines TRBV19 with TRBJ2-7, with TRBD2 identical over 11 bases. Germline lookup yields CDR1 LNHDA and CDR2 SQIVND (reference sequence). There are 17 residues in the CDR3. Trimming at V came to 1 base and at J to 4 bases, leaving 9 bases not matched to a gene. The CDR3 bases are TGTGCCAGTAGTATAGGAACTAGCGGGAGTGCAGCGTACGAGCAGTACTTC. This encodes CASSIGTSGSAAYEQYF.

V gene TRBV10-3 combines with J gene TRBJ1-4; 8 positions match TRBD1. The CDR3 length is 13 residues. The V gene's germline CDR1 is ENHRY and CDR2 SYGVKD. The trim removed 2 bases at V and 8 bases at J, leaving 1 base unmatched. CDR3 residues: CAISEDRGEKLFF. CDR3 coding DNA: TGTGCCATCAGTGAGGACAGGGGCGAAAAACTGTTTTTT.

This clone was found many times. The chain is built from TRBV7-9 and TRBJ1-2; D is possibly TRBD1 (6 bases). The ends were cut back, 5 bases at V and 4 bases at J, with 11 bases in the middle. This CDR3 spans 13 amino acids. CDR1 is SEHNR, CDR2 FQNEAQ, per germline (reference sequence). CDR3 DNA sequence: TGTGCCAGCAGCCGCGGGGGCAGCTATGGCTACACCTTC. Translation: CASSRGGSYGYTF.

The rearrangement uses TRBV5-1 and TRBJ2-7; D possibly corresponds to TRBD1 (7 bases). Germline CDR1 and CDR2: SGHRS and YFSETQ. The CDR3 length is 15 residues. The V gene lost 0 bases and the J gene lost 1 base, with 11 bases spanning the gap. CDR3 nucleotides: TGCGCCAGCAGCTTGGGGAGGGGGCTGTCCTACGAGCAGTACTTC. Residues: CASSLGRGLSYEQYF.

As for this clone: Sequence at one end of the junction differs from germline and may be a read error. The chain links TRBV7-7 to TRBJ2-3; D perhaps matches TRBD2 (5 bases). The CDR3 has 15 residues. Germline assignment: CDR1 SSHAT and CDR2 FNYEAQ (reference sequence). The CDR3 DNA follows: TGTGCTAGCAGCTTAGGGAGAGGTCTGGCGGATACGCAGTATTTT. Translation: CASSLGRGLADTQYF.

This clone has only one observation. V and J are TRBV7-2 and TRBJ2-6; D is unclear. Germline CDR1 and CDR2: SGHTA and FQGNSA. CDR3 length: 16 residues. The V gene lost 2 bases and the J gene lost 0 bases, with 8 bases spanning the gap. DNA of the CDR3: TGTGCCAGCAGCTTAAAATCGGGCTCTGGGGCCAACGTCCTGACTTTC. This gives the protein CASSLKSGSGANVLTF.

This clone was found once. This chain joins TRBV5-1 and TRBJ2-1, with TRBD1 identical over 8 bases. The CDR3 runs 18 residues. V dropped 4 bases and J dropped 0; count of bases not matched to a gene: 12. Per the germline V gene, CDR1 is SGHRS and CDR2 is YFSETQ. The CDR3 region has the DNA TGCGCCAGCAGCCCCGGACAGGGACCCTGGAGCTCCTACAATGAGCAGTTCTTC. It translates to CASSPGQGPWSSYNEQFF.

This clone was seen more than once but under ten times. This sequence joins TRBV7-2 and TRBJ2-7, with D hard to call. Deletions cut 7 bases from V and 9 bases from J, with 16 bases between. CDR3 length: 12 residues. Germline CDR1 reads SGHTA; CDR2 reads FQGNSA. CDR3 in DNA: TGTGCCAGCAACAAACCCCCGGGTGCGCAGTACTTC. It yields the protein CASNKPPGAQYF.

V is TRBV7-9 and J is TRBJ1-1, with 8 bases identical to TRBD1. Germline V gene lookup returns CDR1 SEHNR and CDR2 FQNEAQ (reference sequence). The CDR3 spans 14 residues. Trimming cost V 4 bases and J 6 bases; bases outside gene matches: 7. CDR3 bases: TGTGCCAGCAGCTCGGCAGGGGGCAGGGCTGAAGCTTTCTTT. Residues: CASSSAGGRAEAFF.

This chain uses TRBV19 with TRBJ1-5; D perhaps matches TRBD1 (5 bases). The CDR3 length is 17 residues. V lost 3 bases and J lost 6, with 21 bases in between. Germline V gene sequence: CDR1 LNHDA, CDR2 SQIVND (reference sequence). The CDR3 loop reads CASSMEGLGTGRQPQHF. The CDR3, as DNA: TGTGCCAGTAGTATGGAAGGACTAGGGACGGGGCGTCAGCCCCAGCATTTT.

CDR3 residues: CASSLSGQMNTEAFF. DNA for the CDR3: TGTGCCAGCAGCTTAAGTGGACAAATGAACACTGAAGCTTTCTTT. The chain is built from TRBV11-2 and TRBJ1-1; tentative D call: TRBD1 (5 bases). The V gene lost 2 bases and the J gene lost 0 bases, with 10 bases spanning the gap. There are 15 residues in the CDR3. Per the germline V gene, CDR1 is SGHAT and CDR2 is FQNNGV.

The chain recombines TRBV28 with TRBJ2-7; 11 bases line up with TRBD2. Germline CDR1 and CDR2: MDHEN and SYDVKM. V shed 6 bases, J shed 0 bases, and the junction held 4 bases outside the gene matches. This CDR3 has 15 residues. This chain's CDR3 is CASRRLAGSSYEQYF. CDR3 in DNA: TGTGCCAGCAGGAGACTAGCGGGAAGCTCCTACGAGCAGTACTTC.

This clone was seen a handful of times. The CDR3 nucleotides are TGTGCCAGCAGTTTACCCCTAGAAAAACTGTTTTTT. Residues: CASSLPLEKLFF. The V gene is TRBV27, the J gene TRBJ1-4; D remains unclear. CDR1 and CDR2 from the germline V gene are MNHEY and SMNVEV (reference sequence). Trimming cost V 2 bases and J 8 bases, with 6 bases left between them. The CDR3 totals 12 residues.

Remarks on this clone: The same CDR3 can be traced to other DNA sequences in this sample. This rearrangement joins TRBV5-1 to TRBJ2-1; 11 nucleotides match TRBD1. CDR1 SGHRS and CDR2 YFSETQ come from the germline V gene. V lost 4 bases and J lost 6; bases outside the gene matches: 6. The CDR3 runs to 15 residues. The chain's CDR3 is CASSLGQGAGNEQFF. The CDR3 coding sequence is TGCGCCAGCAGCCTAGGACAGGGGGCCGGCAATGAGCAGTTCTTC.

The chain uses TRBV18 and TRBJ1-1; D not certain. The CDR3 runs 14 residues. The germline V gene encodes CDR1 KGHSH and CDR2 LQKENI. The V end lost 4 bases, the J end lost 1 base, and 10 bases lay between the germline ends. CDR3 residues: CASSLEAKNTEAFF. In DNA form, the CDR3 reads TGTGCCAGCTCACTCGAAGCGAAGAACACTGAAGCTTTCTTT.

The CDR3 here is CASSPEGTNTEAFF. Written as DNA, the CDR3 is TGTGCCAGCAGCCCCGAGGGTACGAACACTGAAGCTTTCTTT. The V gene is TRBV9, the J gene TRBJ1-1; D is unclear. Trimming shortened V by 4 bases and J by 1 base, and 11 bases separated the two germline ends. Per the germline V gene, CDR1 is SGDLS and CDR2 is YYNGEE. This CDR3 has 14 residues. Complete variable domain (other parts from reference TRBV9 and TRBJ1-1): DSGVTQTPKHLITATGQRVTLRCSPRSGDLSVYWYQQSLDQGLQFLIQYYNGEERAKGNILERFSAQQFPDLHSELNLSSLELGDSALYFCASSPEGTNTEAFFGQGTRLTVV.

The gene calls are TRBV7-8 and TRBJ2-2; TRBD1 agrees at 9 bases. Germline trimming cut 11 bases from V and 4 bases from J; bases unmatched to any gene: 20. This CDR3 is built from 18 residues. Germline lookup yields CDR1 SGHVS and CDR2 FQNEAQ. The chain's CDR3 is CASYGLIQGAMGTGELFF. The CDR3 bases are TGTGCCTCCTACGGGCTAATACAGGGGGCTATGGGCACCGGGGAGCTGTTTTTT.

J is TRBJ1-1 and V is TRBV27; no reliable D call. The CDR3 runs to 15 residues. Trimming stripped 2 bases from V and 0 bases from J, with 10 bases between. Germline V gene data show CDR1 as MNHEY and CDR2 as SMNVEV (reference sequence). The CDR3 nucleotides are TGTGCCAGCAGTTTAGAGGGAGGGTTGAACACTGAAGCTTTCTTT. It translates to CASSLEGGLNTEAFF.